These T cell receptor beta chains were read from a single sample in a study of cytomegalovirus exposure and HLA in healthy donors. TCRdb's copy holds only in-frame clones and misses some; the assay was immunoSEQ multiplex PCR. Found here are about 54,000 clones; the top ten clones hold around 6.5%. Sequenced: PBMCs. The receptors originated from a woman aged 40 to 50 in good health and CMV-seronegative. CDR3s include the opening cysteine and the closing phenylalanine or tryptophan. A D gene is named only where the DNA matches it firmly.

V gene	D gene	J gene	CDR3 protein	CDR3 DNA
TRBV5-4	TRBD1	TRBJ2-7	CASSSRDSIYEQYF	TGTGCCAGCAGCTCCCGGGACAGTATTTACGAGCAGTACTTC
TRBV2	NA	TRBJ2-3	CASSPNHTDTQYF	TGTGCCAGCAGTCCTAACCACACAGATACGCAGTATTTT
TRBV30	NA	TRBJ1-6	CAWSAWGGYNSPLHF	TGTGCCTGGAGTGCCTGGGGAGGCTATAATTCACCCCTCCACTTT
TRBV10-3	NA	TRBJ2-1	CAISVPAGASNEQFF	TGTGCCATCAGTGTTCCGGCGGGGGCCTCCAATGAGCAGTTCTTC
TRBV5-4	NA	TRBJ2-5	CASSLGGTVQETQYF	TGTGCCAGCAGCCTGGGCGGGACAGTGCAAGAGACCCAGTACTTC
TRBV6-1	NA	TRBJ1-5	CASSEGEDQPQHF	TGTGCCAGCAGTGAAGGAGAGGATCAGCCCCAGCATTTT
TRBV5-1	NA	TRBJ2-5	CASSLQTGSGTQYF	TGCGCCAGCAGCTTACAGACCGGTTCGGGAACCCAGTACTTC
TRBV29-1	NA	TRBJ2-5	CSVEVGGRKTQYF	TGCAGCGTTGAGGTGGGGGGGCGGAAGACCCAGTACTTC
TRBV6-5	TRBD1	TRBJ2-7	CASSLSTGDYEQYF	TGTGCCAGCAGTCTCTCGACAGGGGACTACGAGCAGTACTTC
TRBV19	TRBD1	TRBJ1-3	CASSSRDRGLVGNTIYF	TGTGCCAGTAGTAGCCGGGACAGGGGCCTCGTTGGAAACACCATATATTTT
TRBV14	NA	TRBJ2-1	CASSQDFRGGEQFF	TGTGCCAGCAGCCAAGATTTCAGGGGCGGTGAGCAGTTCTTC
TRBV6-1	NA	TRBJ1-5	CASSVDPDDQPQHF	TGTGCCAGCAGTGTCGATCCAGATGATCAGCCCCAGCATTTT
TRBV19	TRBD1	TRBJ2-5	CASSTRTGEAETQYF	TGTGCCAGTAGTACGAGGACAGGGGAGGCCGAGACCCAGTACTTC
TRBV7-9	NA	TRBJ2-7	CASSRTGEQYF	TGTGCCAGCAGTCGAACGGGCGAGCAGTACTTC
TRBV9	TRBD2	TRBJ2-3	CASSAPGLAGGQYRGTDTQYF	TGTGCCAGCAGCGCTCCAGGACTAGCGGGAGGGCAGTACCGGGGCACAGATACGCAGTATTTT
TRBV4-2	NA	TRBJ2-3	CASGRGPDTQYF	TGTGCCAGCGGCCGGGGGCCGGATACGCAGTATTTT
TRBV5-1	NA	TRBJ1-2	CASSLGQVDYGYTF	TGCGCCAGCAGCTTGGGGCAGGTCGACTATGGCTACACCTTC
TRBV28	NA	TRBJ1-1	CASTGGLYAEAFF	TGTGCCAGCACCGGGGGATTATACGCTGAAGCTTTCTTT
TRBV6-5	TRBD2	TRBJ2-5	CASGTREETQYF	TGTGCCAGCGGGACTAGGGAAGAGACCCAGTACTTC
TRBV9	TRBD1	TRBJ1-6	CASSVQGDSYNSPLHF	TGTGCCAGCAGCGTTCAGGGGGACTCCTATAATTCACCCCTCCACTTT
TRBV18	TRBD1	TRBJ1-5	CASSPTGNSNQPQHF	TGTGCCAGCTCACCGACAGGGAATAGCAATCAGCCCCAGCATTTT
TRBV5-1	NA	TRBJ2-3	CASSTSSTDTQYF	TGCGCCAGCAGTACATCTAGCACAGATACGCAGTATTTT
TRBV19	NA	TRBJ2-5	CASSPTGIVQETQYF	TGTGCCAGTAGTCCTACGGGGATAGTCCAAGAGACCCAGTACTTC
TRBV7-2	NA	TRBJ1-2	CASSTAGRGYTF	TGTGCCAGCAGCACCGCGGGGCGCGGCTACACCTTC
TRBV5-1	NA	TRBJ2-3	CASTGYSTDTQYF	TGCGCCAGCACCGGGTACAGCACAGATACGCAGTATTTT
TRBV10-3	TRBD2	TRBJ2-5	CAISESFLTSGQETQYF	TGTGCCATCAGTGAGTCCTTTTTGACTAGCGGGCAAGAGACCCAGTACTTC
TRBV30	NA	TRBJ1-1	CAWERNTEDFF	TGTGCCTGGGAGCGGAACACTGAAGATTTCTTT
TRBV7-8	TRBD2	TRBJ2-2	CASSSVSGGSGELFF	TGTGCCAGCAGCTCCGTTAGCGGGGGGTCCGGGGAGCTGTTTTTT
TRBV7-3	NA	TRBJ1-1	CASSPSGNTEAFF	TGTGCCAGCAGCCCGTCAGGAAACACTGAAGCTTTCTTT
TRBV6-1	TRBD2	TRBJ2-7	CASSGTSGSYEQYF	TGTGCCAGCAGTGGTACTAGCGGGAGTTACGAGCAGTACTTC
TRBV7-9	NA	TRBJ1-2	CASSSTGFGYTF	TGTGCCAGCAGTTCCACAGGATTTGGCTACACCTTC
TRBV18	NA	TRBJ1-1	CASSGGGGTEAFF	TGTGCCAGCTCGGGTGGCGGCGGCACTGAAGCTTTCTTT
TRBV30	NA	TRBJ2-5	CAWSVSPQETQYF	TGTGCCTGGAGTGTATCCCCACAGGAGACCCAGTACTTC
TRBV6-5	NA	TRBJ1-1	CASSSKGGEMNTEAFF	TGTGCCAGCAGTTCCAAAGGGGGGGAAATGAACACTGAAGCTTTCTTT
TRBV5-1	NA	TRBJ1-4	CASSIGGDRGEKLFF	TGCGCCAGCAGTATTGGAGGGGACCGAGGTGAAAAACTGTTTTTT